These 25 T cell receptor beta chains were all obtained from the same sample, sequenced in a study of CD8+CD57+ T cells in acquired aplastic anemia. Investigators profiled TCR beta VDJ and CDR3 from genomic DNA template. MiXCR, applied by TCRdb to the reads, yields one record per CDR3 protein. Of hundreds of thousands of distinct CDR3 sequences listed, under 80% are singletons. The sample was sorted CD4+, CD8+, or CD8+CD57+ T cells (not recorded which) from PBMCs. These receptors originate from a human donor in good health, serving as a control.

The J gene is TRBJ2-6, the V gene TRBV2; TRBD1 agrees at 7 bases. After removal of 4 bases from V and 1 base from J, the junction contained 7 bases not matched to a gene. This CDR3 is 17 amino acids long. In germline, CDR1 is SNHLY, CDR2 FYNNEI. The CDR3 sequence: CASSVRDSRSGANVLTF. CDR3 nucleotides: TGTGCCAGCAGTGTTCGGGACAGCCGGTCTGGGGCCAACGTCCTGACTTTC.

This rearrangement joins TRBV12-5 to TRBJ2-2; 7 bases fit TRBD2. The junction had 7 bases not matched to a gene; V was cut back by 1 base and J by 5 bases. Per germline, CDR1 LGHNT and CDR2 FRNRAP. The CDR3 has 16 amino acids. CDR3 residues: CASGLEVLGGTGELFF. Here the CDR3 DNA reads TGTGCTAGTGGTTTGGAAGTACTGGGGGGGACCGGGGAGCTGTTTTTT.

This clonotype was counted ten times or more. The J gene is TRBJ2-3, the V gene TRBV4-1; D may correspond to TRBD1 or TRBD2 (6 bases each). Trimming pared 5 bases from V and 4 bases from J, leaving 22 bases between. Germline lookup yields CDR1 MGHRA and CDR2 YSYEKL. The CDR3 covers 17 residues. CDR3 region: CASSTPRDSYRADTQYF. DNA of the CDR3: TGCGCCAGCAGCACACCCCGGGACTCGTACAGGGCAGATACGCAGTATTTT.

V gene TRBV7-3 combines with J gene TRBJ2-7; D gene unclear. The germline gives CDR1 SGHTA, CDR2 FQGTGA. V shed 2 bases and J shed 9 bases, with 17 bases lying between them. The CDR3 is 14 residues long. DNA for the CDR3: TGTGCCAGCAGCTTAGATCAGGCCAAGGGCGCGCAGTACTTC. Amino acid sequence: CASSLDQAKGAQYF.

Points on this clonotype: Possible read error: a much larger clone is one base away. This chain uses TRBV3-1 with TRBJ2-5, with D unresolved. This CDR3 spans 12 amino acids. CDR1 is LGHDT and CDR2 is YNNKEL in the germline V gene (reference sequence). CDR3 loop: CAGSQNQETQYF. The CDR3 DNA sequence: TGTGCCGGCAGCCAGAACCAAGAGACCCAGTACTTC.

The rearrangement joins TRBV9 to TRBJ2-7; TRBD2 matches at 11 bases. The junction had 11 bases not matched to a gene; V was cut back by 3 bases and J by 3 bases. Looked up from germline, CDR1 is SGDLS and CDR2 is YYNGEE. The CDR3 extends over 17 amino acids. The DNA for the CDR3 is TGTGCCAGCAGCGCCCTGACTAGCGGGGAACTGAACTACGAGCAGTACTTC. Amino acid sequence: CASSALTSGELNYEQYF.

The chain has TRBV15 and TRBJ2-3; 7 bases map to TRBD2. Germline V gives CDR1 LNHNV, CDR2 YYDKDF (reference sequence). Unmatched junction bases numbered 6, after V lost 1 base and J lost 5 bases. CDR3 size: 15 residues. CDR3 DNA sequence: TGTGCCACCAGCAGAGTCCGGGAGGCGGTAGATACGCAGTATTTT. This gives the protein CATSRVREAVDTQYF.

In its sample, this clonotype was seen many times. The chain carries TRBV20-1 and TRBJ2-7; perhaps TRBD1 as D (5 bases). Looked up from germline, CDR1 is DFQATT and CDR2 is SNEGSKA (reference sequence). This CDR3 has 14 residues. V was trimmed by 3 bases and J by 9 bases, leaving 21 bases between them. CDR3 coding DNA: TGCAGTGCTAGTAGGCCGCAGGGAATAGAGCTGCAGTACTTC. Translated, it gives CSASRPQGIELQYF.

This clonotype showed up many times. The CDR3 protein is CASSQEAGSGNTIYF. CDR3 sequence (DNA): TGTGCCAGCAGCCAAGAAGCAGGTTCGGGAAACACCATATATTTT. The chain couples TRBV3-1 to TRBJ1-3; D is unclear. Trimming stripped 0 bases from V and 4 bases from J, with 10 bases between. Germline CDR1 reads LGHDT; CDR2 reads YNNKEL (reference sequence). This CDR3 region has 15 residues.

Turning to this clonotype: The conserved final phenylalanine or tryptophan is absent from the CDR3, which likely points to a read error. The DNA is omitted, as the CDR3 cannot be located on it reliably, and the CDR3 follows TCRdb's listing. This chain uses TRBV7-2 with TRBJ1-4; the D call TRBD1 from the table was never checked on the DNA. With termini counted, the CDR3 has 13 amino acids. Germline values: CDR1 SGHTA, CDR2 FQGNSA. The CDR3 sequence: CASSSDRGQRLLL.

This clonotype appeared many times. The chain has TRBV7-2 and TRBJ1-2, with D unclear. Germline-derived CDR1 and CDR2 are SGHTA and FQGNSA. V lost 0 bases, J lost 4 bases, and 9 bases lay in between. This CDR3 region has 14 residues. CDR3 residues: CASSLAGSVYGYTF. The CDR3 DNA reads as TGTGCCAGCAGCTTAGCGGGCAGCGTCTATGGCTACACCTTC.

This clonotype has just a few counts. This may stem from a read error, because a much larger clone lies one nucleotide away. The genes are TRBV6-6 and TRBJ2-7, with no clear D. Trimming removed 6 bases at V and 5 bases at J, with 14 bases between. Germline assignment: CDR1 MNHNY and CDR2 SVGAGI (reference sequence). This CDR3 region has 13 residues. The CDR3 DNA reads TGTGCCAGCAGGCCCAAGAGAGTCGACGAGCAGTACTTC. Its translation: CASRPKRVDEQYF.

V usage is TRBV5-1 and J usage is TRBJ1-2, with 11 positions matching TRBD1. The CDR3 is 16 amino acids. With V trimmed by 6 bases and J by 6 bases, 13 bases remained unmatched. CDR1 is SGHRS and CDR2 is YFSETQ in the germline V gene. The CDR3 region has the DNA TGCGCCAGCAAAACAAACGTTGGGACAGGGGGAGATGGCTACACCTTC. Protein: CASKTNVGTGGDGYTF.

This clonotype was seen many times. The chain has TRBV5-1 and TRBJ1-2, with 8 bases matching TRBD1. Germline V CDR1 and CDR2: SGHRS, YFSETQ. V lost 4 bases to trimming and J lost 8 bases; unmatched junction nucleotides: 10. CDR3 size: 14 residues. CDR3 sequence (DNA): TGCGCCAGCAGCCCGCGACGACAGGGGACGGGCTACACCTTC. This encodes CASSPRRQGTGYTF.

The CDR3, as DNA: TGTGCCTGGAGTTCCGGGACAAAAGCTTTCTTT. Its protein is CAWSSGTKAFF. The genes are TRBV30 and TRBJ1-1; D might be TRBD1 (6 bases). There are 11 residues in the CDR3. From germline, CDR1 is GTSNPN and CDR2 SVGIG (reference sequence). The V end lost 2 bases, the J end lost 9 bases, and 10 bases lay between the germline ends.

For this clonotype: The limits of the CDR3 on the DNA are not certain, so only TCRdb's listed CDR3 is given. CDR3 loop: CASSLGVQPQHFGF. The chain combines TRBV7-2 with TRBJ2-3; the D call TRBD1 from the table was never checked on the DNA. CDR1 and CDR2 (germline): SGHTA, FQGNSA. The CDR3 is 14 residues long, counting both termini.

This clonotype came up once. This chain links TRBV6-6 with TRBJ2-6; 7 bases line up with TRBD1. The CDR3 spans 14 residues. Trimming at V came to 10 bases and at J to 3 bases, leaving 6 bases not matched to a gene. CDR1 is MNHNY and CDR2 is SVGAGI in the germline V gene (reference sequence). The DNA of the CDR3 is TGTGCCACCGGACAGGATCTTGGGGCCAACGTCCTGACTTTC. Residues: CATGQDLGANVLTF.

The chain joins TRBV7-2 to TRBJ2-3; D gene unclear. Trimming removed 1 base from V and 11 bases from J, with 19 bases in between. Germline V lookup: CDR1 SGHTA, CDR2 FQGNSA. This CDR3 has 15 amino acids. This CDR3 reads CASSLGRPRTDEQYF. CDR3 DNA: TGTGCCAGCAGCTTAGGGCGGCCGAGAACCGATGAGCAGTATTTT.

In this sample, this clonotype turned up many times. The V and J genes are TRBV6-2 or TRBV6-3 and TRBJ1-5; no reliable D call. CDR3 length: 16 amino acids. Trimming removed 6 bases from V and 5 bases from J, with 20 bases in between. Germline CDR1 is MNHEY and CDR2 is SVGEGT. The CDR3 sequence: CASRPPTFATDQPQHF. Here the CDR3 DNA reads TGTGCCAGCAGACCTCCGACGTTTGCTACGGATCAGCCCCAGCATTTT.

The CDR3 region has the DNA TGTGCCAGCAGCCTAGGGACTAGCCGCGAGCAGTACTTC. Translation gives CASSLGTSREQYF. The chain uses TRBV7-2 and TRBJ2-7, with 9 bases lining up with TRBD2. Germline V gene sequence: CDR1 SGHTA, CDR2 FQGNSA. V was clipped by 5 bases and J by 6 bases; unmatched bases: 5. The CDR3 totals 13 residues. Drawing the rest from reference TRBV7-2 and TRBJ2-7, the complete variable domain is GAGVSQSPSNKVTEKGKDVELRCDPISGHTALYWYRQSLGQGLEFLIYFQGNSAPDKSGLPSDRFSAERTGGSVSTLTIQRTQQEDSAVYLCASSLGTSREQYFGPGTRLTVT.

The rearrangement links TRBV11-3 to TRBJ2-4, with TRBD1 matching over 10 bases. Looked up from germline, CDR1 is SGHNT and CDR2 is YENEEA. The CDR3 spans 14 residues. The trim removed 5 bases at V and 9 bases at J, leaving 7 bases unmatched. In DNA, the CDR3 is TGTGCCAGCAGCCGAGGACAGGGGGGCGGCATTCAGTACTTC. It codes for CASSRGQGGGIQYF.

This clonotype was counted between two and nine times. The chain recombines TRBV10-2 with TRBJ2-1; TRBD2 matches 14 bases. Germline V gives CDR1 WSHSY, CDR2 SAAADI. The length of the CDR3 is 14 residues. With V trimmed by 8 bases and J by 10 bases, 7 bases remained unmatched. The CDR3, as DNA: TGCGCCAGCCTGACTAGCGGGGGGGCCCTAGAGCAGTTCTTC. This gives the protein CASLTSGGALEQFF.

Regarding this clonotype: This CDR3 fails to terminate in the conserved phenylalanine or tryptophan, so it likely reflects a read error. The DNA is omitted, as the CDR3 cannot be located on it reliably, and the CDR3 follows TCRdb's listing. V is TRBV2 and J is TRBJ2-2; TRBD2 was called by the table and not checked on the DNA. The CDR3 region is 16 residues in length, termini included. Germline CDR1 SNHLY, CDR2 FYNNEI. The CDR3 spells CASSAGPPSPLVFFGI.

On this clonotype: Because it lacks the conserved phenylalanine or tryptophan at the end, this CDR3 is likely a read error. No DNA is shown, since the ends of the CDR3 on it are uncertain; the CDR3 is the one TCRdb lists. This chain joins TRBV7-3 and TRBJ1-6; the table's D call TRBD1 went unverified against the DNA. Germline V CDR1 and CDR2: SGHTA, FQGTGA. The length of the CDR3 is 13 amino acids, counting both ends. CDR3 loop: CASSKPGQGMGPG.

This clonotype came up once. The junction and the germline gene differ at one end; a read error may be behind it. The CDR3 is CASRAGPASYAQYF. The CDR3 DNA follows: TGTGCCAGCAGAGCGGGACCAGCCTCCTACGCGCAGTACTTC. The genes are TRBV10-3 and TRBJ2-7; 7 nucleotides align to TRBD2. Germline CDR1 and CDR2: ENHRY and SYGVKD. The CDR3 totals 14 residues.